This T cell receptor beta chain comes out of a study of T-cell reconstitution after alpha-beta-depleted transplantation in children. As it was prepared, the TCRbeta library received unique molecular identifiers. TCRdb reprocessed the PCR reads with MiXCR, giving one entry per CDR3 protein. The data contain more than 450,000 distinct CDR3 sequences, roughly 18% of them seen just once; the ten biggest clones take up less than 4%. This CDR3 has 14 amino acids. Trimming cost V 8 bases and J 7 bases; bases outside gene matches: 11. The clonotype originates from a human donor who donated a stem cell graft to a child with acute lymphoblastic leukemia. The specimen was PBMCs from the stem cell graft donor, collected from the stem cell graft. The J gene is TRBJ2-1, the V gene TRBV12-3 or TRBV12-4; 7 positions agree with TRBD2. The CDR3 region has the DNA TGTGCCAGCGGAATATCGGGGGGAGCGAATGAGCAGTTCTTC. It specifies CASGISGGANEQFF.